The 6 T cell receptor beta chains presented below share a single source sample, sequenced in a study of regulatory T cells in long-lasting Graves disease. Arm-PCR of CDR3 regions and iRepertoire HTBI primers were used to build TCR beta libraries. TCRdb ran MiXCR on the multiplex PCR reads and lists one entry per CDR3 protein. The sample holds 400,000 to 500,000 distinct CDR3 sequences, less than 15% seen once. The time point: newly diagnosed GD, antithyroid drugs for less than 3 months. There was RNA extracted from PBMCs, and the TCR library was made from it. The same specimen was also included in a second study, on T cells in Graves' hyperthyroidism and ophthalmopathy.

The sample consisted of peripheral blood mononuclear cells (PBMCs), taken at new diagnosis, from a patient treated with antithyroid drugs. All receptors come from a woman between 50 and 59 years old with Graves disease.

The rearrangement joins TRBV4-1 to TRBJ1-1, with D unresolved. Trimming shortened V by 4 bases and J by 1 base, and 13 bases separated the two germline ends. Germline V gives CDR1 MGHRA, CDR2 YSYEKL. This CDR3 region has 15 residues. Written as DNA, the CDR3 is TGCGCCAGCAGCCCTTTCGGTACCACGAACACTGAAGCTTTCTTT. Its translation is CASSPFGTTNTEAFF.

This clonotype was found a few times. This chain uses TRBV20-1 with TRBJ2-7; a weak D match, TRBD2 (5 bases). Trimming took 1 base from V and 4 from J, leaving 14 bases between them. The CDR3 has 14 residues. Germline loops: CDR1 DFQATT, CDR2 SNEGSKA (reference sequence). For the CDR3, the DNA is TGCAGTGCTAGAGGGTCTCGGGGTATATACGAGCAGTACTTC. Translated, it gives CSARGSRGIYEQYF.

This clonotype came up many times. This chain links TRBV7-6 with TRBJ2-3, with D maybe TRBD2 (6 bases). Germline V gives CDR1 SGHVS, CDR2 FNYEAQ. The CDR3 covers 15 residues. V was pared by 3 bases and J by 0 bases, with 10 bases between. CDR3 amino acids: CASSLDAGSTDTQYF. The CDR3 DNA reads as TGTGCCAGCAGCTTGGATGCGGGAAGCACAGATACGCAGTATTTT.

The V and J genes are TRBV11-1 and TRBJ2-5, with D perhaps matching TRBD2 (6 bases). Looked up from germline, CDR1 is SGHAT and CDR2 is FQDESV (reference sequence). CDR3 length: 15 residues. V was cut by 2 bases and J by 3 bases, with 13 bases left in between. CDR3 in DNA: TGTGCCAGCAGCTTATGGTGGAGGGCAGAAGAGACCCAGTACTTC. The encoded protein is CASSLWWRAEETQYF. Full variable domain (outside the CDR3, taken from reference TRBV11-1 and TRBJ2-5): EAEVAQSPRYKITEKSQAVAFWCDPISGHATLYWYRQILGQGPELLVQFQDESVVDDSQLPKDRFSAERLKGVDSTLKIQPAELGDSAMYLCASSLWWRAEETQYFGPGTRLLVL.

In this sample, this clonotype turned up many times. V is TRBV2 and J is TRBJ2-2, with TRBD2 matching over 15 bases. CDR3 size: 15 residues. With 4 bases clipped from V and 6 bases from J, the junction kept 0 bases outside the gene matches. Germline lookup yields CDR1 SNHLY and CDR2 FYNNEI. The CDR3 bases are TGTGCCAGCAGTGGGACTAGCGGGAGGGCCGGGGAGCTGTTTTTT. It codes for CASSGTSGRAGELFF.

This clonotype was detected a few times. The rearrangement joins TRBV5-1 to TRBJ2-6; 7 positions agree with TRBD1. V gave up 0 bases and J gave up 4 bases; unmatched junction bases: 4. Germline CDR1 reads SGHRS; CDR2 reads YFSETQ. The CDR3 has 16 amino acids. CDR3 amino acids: CASSLGRGLGANVLTF. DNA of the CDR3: TGCGCCAGCAGCTTGGGTAGGGGGCTCGGGGCCAACGTCCTGACTTTC.